The clone carrying this T cell receptor (beta chain) has just one count. V shed 5 bases, J shed 6 bases, and the junction held 10 bases outside the gene matches. Germline V gene lookup returns CDR1 SGHDT and CDR2 YYEEEE. This CDR3 region has 15 residues. Sequenced by immunoSEQ multiplex PCR; TCRdb stores in-frame clones only, minus some. The sample lists fewer than 400,000 clones; about 92% were seen once. This sample is part of a study of blood T cell repertoires in COVID-19. Source material: PBMCs or T cells enriched from blood (not recorded which). The TCR sequence derives from a woman in her 30s who had recovered from COVID-19. The genes are TRBV5-6 and TRBJ2-2; 7 nucleotides agree with TRBD1. The CDR3 DNA sequence: TGTGCCAGCAGACCAGGGCCAGGGGGTCCCGGGGAGCTGTTTTTT. Residues: CASRPGPGGPGELFF.